The 8 T cell receptor beta chains in this list originate from one sample, sequenced in a study of radiotherapy plus CTLA-4 blockade in lung cancer. Method: immunoSEQ multiplex PCR; TCRdb's copy keeps in-frame clones and lacks some. The data show 90,000 to 130,000 clones, about four fifths seen once. Sequencing was performed on peripheral blood, taken from a patient treated with radiotherapy plus ipilimumab. The receptors derive from a human donor with non-small cell lung cancer that progressed on radiotherapy plus ipilimumab. Some clones in this sample may be carry-over from other donors' samples.

The chain is built from TRBV7-2 and TRBJ2-5, with 9 bases matching TRBD2. Germline V CDR1 and CDR2: SGHTA, FQGNSA. The CDR3 extends over 15 amino acids. V was clipped by 4 bases and J by 7 bases; unmatched bases: 10. CDR3 region: CASSSPAGGRVTQYF. CDR3 nucleotides: TGTGCCAGCAGCTCTCCAGCGGGGGGACGTGTGACCCAGTACTTC.

This chain connects TRBV5-6 to TRBJ1-2; 9 bases are shared with TRBD1. V was pared by 4 bases and J by 7 bases, with 8 bases of the junction left unmatched. This CDR3 comprises 14 residues. CDR1 is SGHDT, CDR2 YYEEEE, per germline. CDR3 amino acids: CASSPLQGASGYTF. The CDR3 DNA reads as TGTGCCAGCAGCCCCTTACAGGGGGCGTCTGGCTACACCTTC.

This chain uses TRBV4-1 with TRBJ1-3; D gene ambiguous. This CDR3 has 14 amino acids. CDR1 is MGHRA, CDR2 YSYEKL, per germline. V lost 4 bases and J 7 bases, leaving 14 bases between the germline ends. CDR3: CASSRAPKGNTIYF. The DNA of the CDR3 is TGCGCCAGCAGCCGAGCCCCTAAGGGTAACACCATATATTTT.

The chain carries TRBV4-3 and TRBJ2-7; the D gene is possibly TRBD1 (6 bases). Germline CDR1 reads LGHNA; CDR2 reads YSLEER. V shed 1 base and J shed 3 bases, with 16 bases lying between them. This CDR3 spans 16 amino acids. CDR3 sequence (DNA): TGCGCCAGCAGCCAAGGGGGGACGGACAGAGACTACGAGCAGTACTTC. Its protein product is CASSQGGTDRDYEQYF.

This sequence joins TRBV11-2 and TRBJ1-3, with TRBD1 matching over 7 bases. This CDR3 is 14 amino acids long. Germline V lookup: CDR1 SGHAT, CDR2 FQNNGV. Losses at the gene ends were 6 bases for V and 0 bases for J; bases not matched to a gene: 2. The CDR3 loop is CASRGDSSGNTIYF. The CDR3 region has the DNA TGTGCCAGCAGGGGGGACAGCTCTGGAAACACCATATATTTT.

The chain couples TRBV30 to TRBJ2-2; D is possibly TRBD1 or TRBD2 (5 bases each). The V gene's germline CDR1 is GTSNPN and CDR2 SVGIG (reference sequence). Trimming removed 2 bases at V and 1 base at J, with 14 bases between. The CDR3 is made up of 16 amino acids. For the CDR3, the DNA is TGTGCCTGGAGTTTCGGGGCAAGACGGAACACCGGGGAGCTGTTTTTT. Encoded protein: CAWSFGARRNTGELFF.

The chain employs TRBV30 and TRBJ1-5; D remains unclear. Germline V CDR1 and CDR2: GTSNPN, SVGIG (reference sequence). The CDR3 spans 12 residues. With 5 bases removed from V and 11 bases from J, the gap between germline ends came to 16 bases. CDR3 sequence reads: CAWSDRLSAQHF. CDR3 DNA: TGTGCCTGGTCCGACCGTCTTTCAGCCCAGCATTTT.

This clone was observed once. The V call is TRBV7-2, the J call TRBJ2-5; D gene uncertain. The germline V gene has CDR1 SGHTA and CDR2 FQGNSA. The germline V and J ends were trimmed by 3 bases and 5 bases, with 10 bases remaining between them. This CDR3 comprises 13 residues. CDR3 DNA sequence: TGTGCCAGCAGCTTCTTTCGGGTCGAGACCCAGTACTTC. Protein: CASSFFRVETQYF.